The 32 T cell receptor beta chains below all came from one sample that was sequenced in a study of shared clonotypes between healthy human individuals. TCRdb's copy holds only in-frame clones and misses some; the assay was immunoSEQ multiplex PCR. The repertoire holds 600,000 to 750,000 clones, 55% to 75% seen once, with about 1.8% in the top ten. Sequencing was carried out using memory CD4+ T cells sorted from blood. Subset indicated: CD45RA-negative fraction. These receptors all come from a woman younger than 45 in good health.

The V gene is TRBV9, the J gene TRBJ2-7; 10 bases agree with TRBD1. V trimming: 2 bases; J trimming: 5 bases; junction bases outside the gene matches: 7. From germline, CDR1 is SGDLS and CDR2 YYNGEE. The CDR3 consists of 15 residues. CDR3 DNA: TGTGCCAGCAGCGTTGGGACAGGGGAGCGTGACGAGCAGTACTTC. Its protein is CASSVGTGERDEQYF.

This clone has a single count. This sample includes further DNA sequences coding for the same CDR3. The chain combines TRBV30 with TRBJ1-4; maybe TRBD1 (5 bases). The V end was cut by 2 bases, the J end by 3 bases, with 10 bases between. The germline V gene has CDR1 GTSNPN and CDR2 SVGIG (reference sequence). The CDR3 has 14 residues. As DNA, the CDR3 is TGTGCCTGGAGTAGAGGGGCGGCTAATGAAAAACTGTTTTTT. Translating it yields CAWSRGAANEKLFF. Full variable domain (remainder filled in from reference TRBV30 and TRBJ1-4): SQTIHQWPATLVQPVGSPLSLECTVEGTSNPNLYWYRQAAGRGLQLLFYSVGIGQISSEVPQNLSASRPQDRQFILSSKKLLLSDSGFYLCAWSRGAANEKLFFGSGTQLSVL.

The chain links TRBV1 to TRBJ2-5; no check of the table's D call, TRBD2, against the DNA was made. TRBV1 is a known pseudogene. The length of the CDR3 is 20 residues. CDR3 protein: CTSSQEGCFSGLVGRETQYF. The DNA of the CDR3 is TGCACCAGCAGCCAAGAAGGATGTTTTAGTGGACTAGTTGGTCGAGAGACCCAGTACTTC.

The chain carries TRBV7-6 and TRBJ1-2; D perhaps matches TRBD1 (6 bases). Trimming took 5 bases from V and 4 from J, leaving 14 bases between them. This CDR3 has 14 amino acids. In germline, CDR1 is SGHVS, CDR2 FNYEAQ. The CDR3 protein is CASSQTTGSYGYTF. The CDR3 DNA follows: TGTGCCAGCAGCCAAACGACAGGAAGCTATGGCTACACCTTC.

This clone has only a few counts. V and J are TRBV28 and TRBJ1-3; D gene uncertain. Trimming took 7 bases from V and 3 from J, leaving 13 bases between them. The CDR3 covers 14 residues. The germline CDR1 and CDR2 sequences are MDHEN and SYDVKM. As DNA, the CDR3 is TGTGCCAGCACGTGGAGGGCCAATGGAAACACCATATATTTT. This codes for CASTWRANGNTIYF.

The sample holds a few counts of this clone. The genes are TRBV2 and TRBJ2-7; no clear D gene. Germline CDR1 SNHLY, CDR2 FYNNEI. The V and J ends lost 4 bases and 0 bases respectively, with 7 bases between them. The CDR3 runs 13 residues. The CDR3 reads CASSAAASYEQYF. CDR3 bases: TGTGCCAGCAGTGCGGCAGCCTCCTACGAGCAGTACTTC. The variable domain in full, completed from reference TRBV2 and TRBJ2-7, reads EPEVTQTPSHQVTQMGQEVILRCVPISNHLYFYWYRQILGQKVEFLVSFYNNEISEKSEIFDDQFSVERPDGSNFTLKIRSTKLEDSAMYFCASSAAASYEQYFGPGTRLTVT.

The CDR3, as DNA: TGTGCCAGCACCACCTCCCCAGCGCAGCCCCAGCATTTT. This sequence encodes CASTTSPAQPQHF. The rearrangement joins TRBV28 to TRBJ1-5; the D is unclear. The CDR3 totals 13 residues. V was trimmed by 7 bases and J by 7 bases, leaving 14 bases between them. Germline V lookup: CDR1 MDHEN, CDR2 SYDVKM.

The chain is built from TRBV11-1 and TRBJ2-2, with D perhaps TRBD2 (6 bases). Germline-derived CDR1 and CDR2 are SGHAT and FQDESV (reference sequence). The CDR3 contains 14 residues. The V end was cut by 5 bases, the J end by 7 bases, with 14 bases between. This CDR3 reads CASSPISGGGELFF. In DNA, the CDR3 is TGTGCCAGCAGCCCCATTAGCGGAGGCGGGGAGCTGTTTTTT.

The chain is built from TRBV28 and TRBJ2-3; the D gene is possibly TRBD1 (6 bases). This CDR3 comprises 15 residues. V dropped 6 bases and J dropped 2 bases, with 15 bases sitting between them. Looked up from germline, CDR1 is MDHEN and CDR2 is SYDVKM. The CDR3 region is CASSRPGQNTDTQYF. DNA of the CDR3: TGTGCCAGCAGCCGCCCCGGACAGAACACAGATACGCAGTATTTT.

The chain carries TRBV2 and TRBJ2-7, with D hard to call. Germline lookup yields CDR1 SNHLY and CDR2 FYNNEI. The V and J ends lost 3 bases and 2 bases respectively, with 11 bases between them. The CDR3 sequence is 14 residues long. This CDR3 is CASSDKGFAYEQYF. Here the CDR3 DNA reads TGTGCCAGCAGTGACAAAGGGTTTGCCTACGAGCAGTACTTC.

With regard to this clone: Additional DNA sequences in this sample encode the identical CDR3. This rearrangement joins TRBV2 to TRBJ2-3, with D possibly being TRBD1 (5 bases). V was trimmed by 6 bases and J by 1 base, leaving 5 bases between them. This CDR3 contains 12 residues. Germline V gene sequence: CDR1 SNHLY, CDR2 FYNNEI. DNA of the CDR3: TGTGCCAGCAGAGGGGGCACAGATACGCAGTATTTT. Translation: CASRGGTDTQYF.

About this clone: Given a much more abundant clone one base away, this may be a read error. The genes are TRBV2 and TRBJ1-5; D remains unclear. The CDR3 runs 13 residues. Trimming stripped 6 bases from V and 1 base from J, with 7 bases between. Germline CDR1 and CDR2: SNHLY and FYNNEI. CDR3 sequence: CASSVDSNQPQHF. In DNA form, the CDR3 reads TGTGCCAGCAGCGTGGACAGCAATCAGCCCCAGCATTTT.

This sequence joins TRBV25-1 and TRBJ2-1, with D maybe TRBD1 (6 bases). The CDR3 is 12 amino acids. Germline CDR1 and CDR2: MGHDK and SYGVNS. V gave up 4 bases and J gave up 7 bases, with 8 bases separating them. The CDR3 loop reads CASSGTENEQFF. The CDR3 coding sequence is TGTGCCAGCAGTGGGACAGAGAATGAGCAGTTCTTC.

Details on this clone: The same CDR3 arises from other DNA sequences in this sample as well. The chain employs TRBV28 and TRBJ1-2; TRBD1 aligns across 8 bases. The germline gives CDR1 MDHEN, CDR2 SYDVKM. The CDR3 is made up of 13 amino acids. V shed 5 bases and J 4 bases; nucleotides not matched to a gene: 3. CDR3: CASSRDRSYGYTF. CDR3 coding DNA: TGTGCCAGCAGTAGGGACAGGAGCTATGGCTACACCTTC.

This CDR3 is CASSTFWGSGNTIYF. The CDR3 DNA reads as TGTGCCAGCAGCACCTTTTGGGGCAGTGGAAACACCATATATTTT. This chain links TRBV28 with TRBJ1-3, with D perhaps matching TRBD1 (5 bases). From germline, CDR1 is MDHEN and CDR2 SYDVKM. This CDR3 spans 15 amino acids. V was clipped by 6 bases and J by 3 bases, with 15 bases between them. Filled out from reference TRBV28 and TRBJ1-3, the complete variable domain reads DVKVTQSSRYLVKRTGEKVFLECVQDMDHENMFWYRQDPGLGLRLIYFSYDVKMKEKGDIPEGYSVSREKKERFSLILESASTNQTSMYLCASSTFWGSGNTIYFGEGSWLTVV.

V is TRBV7-2 and J is TRBJ2-7; D ambiguous. The CDR3 is 12 amino acids. Germline CDR1 is SGHTA and CDR2 is FQGNSA. V was pared by 3 bases and J by 4 bases, with 7 bases between. For the CDR3, the DNA is TGTGCCAGCAGCTTCTCAAGATACGAGCAGTACTTC. This sequence encodes CASSFSRYEQYF.

The chain combines TRBV23-1 with TRBJ2-7; TRBD2 matches 7 bases. TRBV23-1 is an open reading frame whose function is uncertain. The CDR3 is made up of 14 amino acids. With V trimmed by 6 bases and J by 0 bases, 5 bases remained unmatched. The CDR3 coding sequence is TGCGCCAGCAGGGCTAGCGGTAGCTCCTACGAGCAGTACTTC. Translated: CASRASGSSYEQYF.

This clone came up a few times. This sample includes further DNA sequences coding for the same CDR3. The gene calls are TRBV5-1 and TRBJ2-3; D ambiguous. There are 12 residues in the CDR3. Trimming cost V 0 bases and J 6 bases, with 5 bases left between them. Germline V lookup: CDR1 SGHRS, CDR2 YFSETQ. CDR3 sequence reads: CASSLVGDTQYF. The CDR3 DNA reads as TGCGCCAGCAGCTTGGTCGGGGATACGCAGTATTTT.

This sequence joins TRBV15 and TRBJ2-2; 10 bases match TRBD2. V shed 1 base, J shed 6 bases, and the junction held 11 bases outside the gene matches. The CDR3 length is 18 residues. Germline V CDR1 and CDR2: LNHNV, YYDKDF (reference sequence). The DNA for the CDR3 is TGTGCCACCAGCAGAGGTCTCCTAGCGGGAGATCGGTCCGGGGAGCTGTTTTTT. It specifies CATSRGLLAGDRSGELFF.

This clone was detected only once. The chain couples TRBV19 to TRBJ2-7; no clear D. There are 13 residues in the CDR3. Per germline, CDR1 LNHDA and CDR2 SQIVND (reference sequence). V was trimmed by 4 bases and J by 3 bases, leaving 10 bases between them. CDR3 nucleotide sequence: TGTGCCAGTAGTAGGGTGATGCACTACGAGCAGTACTTC. The encoded protein is CASSRVMHYEQYF.

A few counts support this clone. The rearrangement joins TRBV10-3 to TRBJ2-2, with D maybe TRBD1 (6 bases). The V gene's germline CDR1 is ENHRY and CDR2 SYGVKD. The germline V and J ends were trimmed by 4 bases and 4 bases, with 10 bases remaining between them. There are 14 residues in the CDR3. The CDR3 sequence: CAISVGAGTGELFF. The DNA for the CDR3 is TGTGCCATCAGTGTGGGGGCAGGCACCGGGGAGCTGTTTTTT.

The rearrangement links TRBV6-5 to TRBJ2-7; 7 nucleotides agree with TRBD1. Germline CDR1 and CDR2: MNHEY and SVGAGI. The CDR3 has 15 residues. V shed 8 bases, J shed 5 bases, and the junction held 15 bases outside the gene matches. The CDR3 region has the DNA TGTGCCAGCGGAAGACCGGGACAGAGTTCCCACGAGCAGTACTTC. This codes for CASGRPGQSSHEQYF.

V and J are TRBV9 and TRBJ2-1; D gene unclear. V shed 3 bases and J shed 10 bases, with 14 bases lying between them. Germline CDR1 reads SGDLS; CDR2 reads YYNGEE. The CDR3 is 13 residues long. CDR3 sequence reads: CASSADPAGEQFF. The CDR3 DNA sequence: TGTGCCAGCAGCGCAGACCCAGCCGGCGAGCAGTTCTTC.

This sequence joins TRBV7-2 and TRBJ2-1; 7 bases match TRBD2. Looked up from germline, CDR1 is SGHTA and CDR2 is FQGNSA. There are 15 residues in the CDR3. With 1 base clipped from V and 6 bases from J, the junction kept 6 bases outside the gene matches. The CDR3 DNA reads as TGTGCCAGCAGCTTAGGGTCTAGCGGAACCAATGAGCAGTTCTTC. It translates to CASSLGSSGTNEQFF.

This clone came up a few times. The genes are TRBV15 and TRBJ1-1; 7 bases align to TRBD1. This CDR3 contains 18 residues. J gave up 0 bases and V 2 bases, and 12 bases lay outside the gene matches. CDR1 LNHNV and CDR2 YYDKDF come from the germline V gene (reference sequence). The CDR3 is CATSRNYRDRDMNTEAFF. CDR3 in DNA: TGTGCCACCAGCAGAAACTACCGGGACAGAGATATGAACACTGAAGCTTTCTTT.

This clone was seen just once. The genes are TRBV6-5 and TRBJ2-7; D is perhaps TRBD1 (6 bases). The CDR3 is 13 amino acids. V was cut by 6 bases and J by 5 bases, with 14 bases left in between. Germline V gene sequence: CDR1 MNHEY, CDR2 SVGAGI. The CDR3 sequence: CASSGQLRHEQYF. The CDR3 DNA reads TGTGCCAGCAGCGGACAGCTCCGACACGAGCAGTACTTC.

This clone was recorded once. Other nucleotide sequences in the sample specify the same CDR3. The chain joins TRBV11-2 to TRBJ2-3; no reliable D call. The CDR3 has 11 amino acids. The V and J ends lost 0 bases and 7 bases respectively, with 2 bases between them. CDR1 and CDR2 (germline): SGHAT, FQNNGV. CDR3 in DNA: TGTGCCAGCAGCTTAGACTATACGCAGTATTTT. It codes for CASSLDYTQYF.

The CDR3: CASSPGTSNEQFF. CDR3 nucleotides: TGTGCCAGCAGCCCCGGGACTAGCAATGAGCAGTTCTTC. The chain recombines TRBV14 with TRBJ2-1; 8 bases match TRBD2. From germline, CDR1 is SGHDN and CDR2 FVKESK. Germline trimming cut 4 bases from V and 6 bases from J; bases unmatched to any gene: 2. The CDR3 sequence is 13 residues long.

This clone was detected many times. J is TRBJ2-5 and V is TRBV11-2; 13 bases align to TRBD2. Looked up from germline, CDR1 is SGHAT and CDR2 is FQNNGV. J lost 3 bases, V lost 1 base, and 5 bases had no gene match. The CDR3 contains 17 residues. The DNA of the CDR3 is TGTGCCAGCAGCTTAGCACTAGCGGGAGGGGGGGAAGAGACCCAGTACTTC. The encoded protein is CASSLALAGGGEETQYF.

This clone was found a few times. The chain links TRBV4-1 to TRBJ1-6, with 9 bases aligning to TRBD1. This CDR3 spans 16 amino acids. Germline CDR1 MGHRA, CDR2 YSYEKL. Losses at the gene ends were 3 bases for V and 7 bases for J; bases not matched to a gene: 7. Written as DNA, the CDR3 is TGCGCCAGCAGCCATGTAGGGACAGGGCAGAATTCACCCCTCCACTTT. Translated: CASSHVGTGQNSPLHF.

This sequence joins TRBV5-1 and TRBJ1-4, with 8 positions matching TRBD1. The CDR3 sequence is 14 residues long. CDR1 is SGHRS and CDR2 is YFSETQ in the germline V gene. Unmatched junction bases numbered 5, after V lost 3 bases and J lost 7 bases. CDR3 in amino acids: CASSSGTGREKLFF. The CDR3 DNA sequence: TGCGCCAGCAGCTCCGGGACAGGTCGTGAAAAACTGTTTTTT.

The chain recombines TRBV7-9 with TRBJ1-5; 9 bases map to TRBD1. Unmatched junction bases numbered 5, after V lost 6 bases and J lost 5 bases. CDR3 length: 14 amino acids. Germline CDR1 SEHNR, CDR2 FQNEAQ (reference sequence). Here the CDR3 DNA reads TGTGCCAGCAGTCCGGGACAGGGTCATCAGCCCCAGCATTTT. Protein sequence: CASSPGQGHQPQHF. The variable domain in full, completed from reference TRBV7-9 and TRBJ1-5, reads DTGVSQNPRHKITKRGQNVTFRCDPISEHNRLYWYRQTLGQGPEFLTYFQNEAQLEKSRLLSDRFSAERPKGSFSTLEIQRTEQGDSAMYLCASSPGQGHQPQHFGDGTRLSIL.